This is a list of T cell receptor beta chains from one sample in a study of CXCR3-negative and CXCR3-positive naive CD8 T cells. TCRdb reanalyzed the 5' RACE reads, giving one entry per CDR3 protein sequence and no DNA. This table holds some 68,000 distinct CDR3 sequences. The sample consisted of naive CXCR3+ CD8+ T cells from blood. The source is a human donor in good health. Some clones in this sample may be carry-over from other donors' samples. Each CDR3 is given with its conserved first and last residue. Each record gives: J gene, V gene, CDR3 protein.

J: TRBJ2-2
V: TRBV29-1
CDR3: CSVEATGVGTGELFF

J: TRBJ1-3
V: TRBV5-1
CDR3: CASSLDPFSGNTIYF

J: TRBJ1-2
V: TRBV6-1
CDR3: CASSGTWDDYGYTF

J: TRBJ2-7
V: TRBV6-2/TRBV6-3
CDR3: CASSYSNGDEQYF

J: TRBJ1-2
V: TRBV5-6
CDR3: CASSPGERGPGVGYTF

J: TRBJ1-1
V: TRBV10-2
CDR3: CASSESLNTEAFF

J: TRBJ2-7
V: TRBV6-2/TRBV6-3
CDR3: CASSYQGQTLTTYEQYF

J: TRBJ1-2
V: TRBV7-9
CDR3: CASSYGGTGTEGYTF

J: TRBJ2-5
V: TRBV3-1
CDR3: CASSQGTQGAGIETQYF

J: TRBJ2-1
V: TRBV19
CDR3: CASSISGENNEQFF

J: TRBJ2-1
V: TRBV7-9
CDR3: CASSQTTGQGSSYNEQFF

J: TRBJ2-7
V: TRBV27
CDR3: CASSLSIQGYYEQYF

J: TRBJ2-1
V: TRBV27
CDR3: CASSSLIYNEQFF

J: TRBJ2-3
V: TRBV15
CDR3: CATSRDREDTQYF

J: TRBJ1-6
V: TRBV20-1
CDR3: CSARDALRDYNSPLHF

J: TRBJ2-7
V: TRBV5-1
CDR3: CASGTGYEQYF

J: TRBJ1-6
V: TRBV14
CDR3: CASSPIDNSPLHF

J: TRBJ1-2
V: TRBV20-1
CDR3: CSSDRASGYTF

J: TRBJ2-3
V: TRBV6-6
CDR3: CASSYLLAGDSTDTQYF

J: TRBJ2-5
V: TRBV29-1
CDR3: CSVELQGPIQETQYF

J: TRBJ2-1
V: TRBV14
CDR3: CASSQADVAGWNEQFF

J: TRBJ1-1
V: TRBV20-1
CDR3: CSASVQRLGDTEAFF